Described below is a single TCR beta chain sequence and its context. Its antigen is still unknown. Using RNA template, CDR3s of TCR alpha and beta were amplified with iRepertoire arm-PCR. Input was roughly 95-450 ng of tissue mRNA or PBMC total RNA. TCRdb reprocessed the multiplex PCR reads via MiXCR and lists one record per CDR3 protein. The table has around 350,000 distinct CDR3 sequences, 41% seen once; the top ten hold about 12%. These data come from a study of glioma-infiltrating T cells. Study as a whole: Samples included WHO grade II oligodendrogliomas or astrocytomas and initial-diagnosis grade IV glioblastomas. Sequencing aimed for 4.5- to 10-fold coverage of approximately 990,000 peripheral T cells.

The study's findings and limits: Signature shared blood CDR3 motifs were enriched in low-divergence and depleted in high-divergence patients.

Germline assignment: CDR1 DFQATT and CDR2 SNEGSKA (reference sequence). The CDR3 is 14 residues long. V dropped 6 bases and J dropped 0; count of bases not matched to a gene: 7. The origin of this receptor is a human donor with low-grade glioma or glioblastoma, undergoing nonglioma brain surgery, or in good health (not recorded which). The chain uses TRBV20-1 and TRBJ2-7; 8 bases line up with TRBD1. Sequencing input: glioma tissue, nonneoplastic brain tissue, or PBMCs (not recorded which). CDR3 sequence reads: CSAPDRGSSYEQYF. The CDR3 nucleotides read TGCAGTGCGCCTGACAGGGGAAGCTCCTACGAGCAGTACTTC.